The T cell receptor beta chain under discussion was sequenced for a study of T cell responses to AZD1222 COVID-19 vaccine. Findings of the study overall: White British people made up most donors, females outnumbered males, and clonal diversity was possibly underestimated. Repertoires were obtained only post-peak T cell response. Elevations in Spike-specific TCR breadth and depth followed administration of two AZD1222 doses.

Clones were read by immunoSEQ multiplex PCR, and TCRdb kept only the in-frame ones, dropping some. The data show some 130,000 clones, with about 92% seen just once and 3.1% held by the top ten. In germline, CDR1 is GTSNPN, CDR2 SVGIG (reference sequence). This CDR3 is built from 13 residues. V was clipped by 3 bases and J by 1 base, with 6 bases between them. As concerns this clone: Its antigen is undetermined.

The chain carries TRBV30 and TRBJ2-2, with D uncertain. Sequencing was performed on peripheral blood, taken on day 0 of AZD1222 vaccination. The receptor was isolated from an adult in good health. CDR3 in amino acids: CAWSRQNTGELFF. The DNA for the CDR3 is TGTGCCTGGAGCCGCCAGAACACCGGGGAGCTGTTTTTT.